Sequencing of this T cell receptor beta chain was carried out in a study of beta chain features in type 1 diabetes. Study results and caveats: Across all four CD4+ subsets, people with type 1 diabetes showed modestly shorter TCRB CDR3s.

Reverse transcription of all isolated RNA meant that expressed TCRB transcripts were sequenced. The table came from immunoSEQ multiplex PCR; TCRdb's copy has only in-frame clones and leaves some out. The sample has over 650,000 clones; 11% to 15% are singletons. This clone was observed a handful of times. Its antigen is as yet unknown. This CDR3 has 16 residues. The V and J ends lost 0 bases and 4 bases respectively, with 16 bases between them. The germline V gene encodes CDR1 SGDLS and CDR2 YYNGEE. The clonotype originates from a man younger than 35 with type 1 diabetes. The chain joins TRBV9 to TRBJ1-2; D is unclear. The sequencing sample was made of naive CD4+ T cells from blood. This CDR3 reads CASSVAGQLEGYGYTF. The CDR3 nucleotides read TGTGCCAGCAGCGTAGCTGGCCAGCTAGAAGGCTATGGCTACACCTTC.